This entry is about one TCR beta chain. Profiling relied on immunoSEQ multiplex PCR, and the TCRdb table lists in-frame clones only, not all of them. The sample records 140,000 to 150,000 clones, approximately 91% being singletons. This record comes from a study of blood T cell repertoires in COVID-19. This CDR3 has 13 residues. The germline V gene has CDR1 SGHRS and CDR2 YFSETQ. The V segment lost 0 bases and the J segment 5 bases; nucleotides outside the gene matches: 0. Sequencing used peripheral blood. The chain uses TRBV5-1 and TRBJ2-3; TRBD1 aligns across 7 bases. This sequence originates from a human donor in a cohort sampled during active COVID-19. Here the CDR3 reads CASSLGQGDTQYF. The DNA of the CDR3 is TGCGCCAGCAGCTTGGGACAGGGAGATACGCAGTATTTT.